Given below is one T cell receptor beta chain in context. What it recognizes is unknown. Data came from immunoSEQ multiplex PCR; TCRdb stores just in-frame clones and leaves some out. The table records approximately 300,000 clones, 86% of them present only once. This CDR3 is 15 amino acids long. V lost 0 bases, J lost 3 bases, and 10 bases lay in between. The germline V gene encodes CDR1 SGDLS and CDR2 YYNGEE. This specimen belongs to a study of cytomegalovirus exposure and HLA in healthy donors. Looking at the study overall: It was reported in a later analysis that the same platform had been used for the 120 validation repertoires as for the approximately 670 first-cohort repertoires. Study-wide results and caveats: Reported results showed that the classifier diagnosed cytomegalovirus status with high specificity and sensitivity. The authors confirmed in vitro that a few CMV-associated chains were specific for CMV antigens. The authors enumerated some 160 TCR beta chains as linked to cytomegalovirus.

The chain links TRBV9 to TRBJ1-5; no clear D gene. This TCR came from a woman under 30 in good health and CMV-seronegative. Sample: PBMCs. CDR3 protein: CASSVGSTYNQPQHF. As DNA, the CDR3 is TGTGCCAGCAGCGTAGGGTCTACCTACAATCAGCCCCAGCATTTT.